What follows describes a single T cell receptor beta chain. The sample comes from a study of blood T cell repertoires in COVID-19. At the level of the study: Acute and convalescent COVID-19 samples came from the United States, Italy and Spain. From T cells, B-cell-depleted T cells, or PBMCs came the material, which was cDNA or gDNA.

As originally analysed: Estimation of nucleated cell counts relied on the amplification of reference gene primers. The assay was immunoSEQ multiplex PCR, and TCRdb's table has in-frame clones only and misses some. V and J calls and clone size are those listed in that table; D and trimming were worked out from the DNA. The repertoire holds about 320,000 clones, with approximately 82% as singletons. This clonotype originated in a woman in her forties or fifties with acute or convalescent COVID-19. The sequenced sample consisted of peripheral blood.

Here the CDR3 reads CATSDSREGDTEAFF. CDR3 DNA: TGTGCCACCAGTGACTCGAGGGAGGGAGACACTGAAGCTTTCTTT. The J gene is TRBJ1-1, the V gene TRBV24-1; D remains unclear. Trimming took 4 bases from V and 3 from J, leaving 14 bases between them. The CDR3 is 15 amino acids. The germline gives CDR1 KGHDR, CDR2 SFDVKD.